Following are 15 T cell receptor beta chains from one sample sequenced in a study of response to subunit inactivated influenza vaccine. TCRdb used MiXCR to reprocess the RT-PCR reads, holding one entry per CDR3 protein. The sample shows roughly 500,000 distinct CDR3 sequences, around 25% of them seen only once. The sample consisted of CD4+ T cells sorted from PBMCs, taken 5 to 6 days after vaccination. These receptors all come from a man between 45 and 60 years old who received an inactivated influenza vaccine.

This clonotype was seen a few times. V and J are TRBV11-1 and TRBJ2-7, with 10 bases fitting TRBD1. Germline V gives CDR1 SGHAT, CDR2 FQDESV (reference sequence). The J segment lost 7 bases and the V segment lost 5 bases, leaving 5 bases of the junction unmatched. The CDR3 has 13 amino acids. CDR3 loop: CASSPGQGREQYF. DNA for the CDR3: TGTGCCAGCAGCCCGGGACAGGGGAGAGAGCAGTACTTC.

This clonotype has a handful of counts. V is TRBV7-3 and J is TRBJ2-1; 7 bases match TRBD2. CDR1 is SGHTA, CDR2 FQGTGA, per germline. The V segment lost 4 bases and the J segment 5 bases; nucleotides outside the gene matches: 5. The CDR3 consists of 14 residues. This chain's CDR3 is CASSSATSHNEQFF. CDR3 DNA sequence: TGTGCCAGCAGCTCAGCGACTAGCCACAATGAGCAGTTCTTC.

In its sample, this clonotype was seen a few times. The chain uses TRBV5-5 and TRBJ1-2; weak D call: TRBD1 (6 bases). CDR1 SGHKS and CDR2 YYEKEE come from the germline V gene (reference sequence). The CDR3 length is 15 residues. V lost 3 bases and J lost 2, with 14 bases in between. The CDR3 nucleotides are TGTGCCAGCAGCTACCGGACAGACGCCAACTATGGCTACACCTTC. This codes for CASSYRTDANYGYTF.

This clonotype has a handful of counts. The chain recombines TRBV24-1 with TRBJ2-7; D is unclear. V dropped 10 bases and J dropped 6 bases, with 12 bases sitting between them. This CDR3 is built from 11 residues. Germline V CDR1 and CDR2: KGHDR, SFDVKD. The chain's CDR3 is CATDNGIEQYF. The CDR3 coding sequence is TGTGCCACAGATAATGGGATCGAGCAGTACTTC.

In this sample, this clonotype turned up a few times. V and J are TRBV11-2 and TRBJ1-6, with D maybe TRBD1 (5 bases). Germline lookup yields CDR1 SGHAT and CDR2 FQNNGV. V shed 5 bases and J shed 1 base, with 9 bases lying between them. The CDR3 loop spans 15 amino acids. The CDR3 region has the DNA TGTGCCAGCAGCCTTCCAGGGTCCTATAATTCACCCCTCCACTTT. It translates to CASSLPGSYNSPLHF.

V gene TRBV7-2 combines with J gene TRBJ2-5; tentative D call: TRBD2 (6 bases). The germline V and J ends were trimmed by 1 base and 5 bases, with 17 bases remaining between them. The CDR3 is 16 residues long. Germline V CDR1 and CDR2: SGHTA, FQGNSA. CDR3 residues: CASSLGAGRGVETQYF. CDR3 nucleotides: TGTGCCAGCAGCTTAGGGGCCGGGAGAGGAGTTGAGACCCAGTACTTC. Together with reference TRBV7-2 and TRBJ2-5, the CDR3 gives the full variable domain: GAGVSQSPSNKVTEKGKDVELRCDPISGHTALYWYRQSLGQGLEFLIYFQGNSAPDKSGLPSDRFSAERTGGSVSTLTIQRTQQEDSAVYLCASSLGAGRGVETQYFGPGTRLLVL.

This rearrangement joins TRBV20-1 to TRBJ2-1, with D possibly TRBD2 on 6 matching bases. This CDR3 comprises 13 residues. Trimming shortened V by 7 bases and J by 10 bases, and 20 bases separated the two germline ends. In germline, CDR1 is DFQATT, CDR2 SNEGSKA (reference sequence). CDR3 DNA: TGCAGTGTGGGGTCGGGACTCATGGTGGAGCAGTTCTTC. Its translation: CSVGSGLMVEQFF.

This rearrangement joins TRBV30 to TRBJ2-1; 12 bases align to TRBD2. The CDR3 sequence is 19 residues long. Germline V gene sequence: CDR1 GTSNPN, CDR2 SVGIG (reference sequence). V dropped 3 bases and J dropped 1; count of bases not matched to a gene: 13. CDR3 bases: TGTGCCTGGAGCCGTACACTAGCGGGAGGCCCCGAATCCTACAATGAGCAGTTCTTC. It specifies CAWSRTLAGGPESYNEQFF.

V gene TRBV10-3 combines with J gene TRBJ2-7; 12 bases match TRBD2. The CDR3 runs 13 residues. J was trimmed by 5 bases and V by 11 bases; bases with no gene match: 7. From germline, CDR1 is ENHRY and CDR2 SYGVKD. DNA of the CDR3: TGTGCCGCAACTAGCGGGAGGTTGAACGAGCAGTACTTC. Translation gives CAATSGRLNEQYF.

J is TRBJ2-7 and V is TRBV29-1; D might be TRBD1 or TRBD2, each matching 5 bases. There are 12 residues in the CDR3. The V gene's germline CDR1 is SQVTM and CDR2 ANQGSEA. The V and J ends lost 3 bases and 5 bases respectively, with 11 bases between them. The CDR3 region has the DNA TGCAGCGTTGACGAGGGGTCCCACGAGCAGTACTTC. Its translation: CSVDEGSHEQYF.

This clonotype has only a few counts. The CDR3 region has the DNA TGTGCCAGCAGGAGGGATGGCTACACCTTC. This codes for CASRRDGYTF. The chain links TRBV2 to TRBJ1-2; D is undetermined. V lost 6 bases, J lost 6 bases, and 5 bases lay in between. Germline lookup yields CDR1 SNHLY and CDR2 FYNNEI. The CDR3 has 10 amino acids.

This clonotype has a handful of counts. The V call is TRBV20-1, the J call TRBJ1-5; 7 nucleotides agree with TRBD1. Germline values: CDR1 DFQATT, CDR2 SNEGSKA (reference sequence). This CDR3 comprises 13 residues. J was trimmed by 9 bases and V by 6 bases; bases with no gene match: 11. The CDR3 region is CSARQGSDPPQHF. CDR3 sequence (DNA): TGCAGTGCGAGACAGGGATCCGATCCGCCCCAGCATTTT.

The chain uses TRBV10-3 and TRBJ2-7; D assignment may be TRBD1 or TRBD2 (5 bases each). CDR3 length: 14 residues. Trimming removed 2 bases from V and 2 bases from J, with 10 bases in between. In germline, CDR1 is ENHRY, CDR2 SYGVKD. CDR3 in DNA: TGTGCCATCAGTGAGGGGGACGGACCCTACGAGCAGTACTTC. The encoded protein is CAISEGDGPYEQYF.

This clonotype occurred a few times. The chain joins TRBV20-1 to TRBJ2-7, with D perhaps matching TRBD1 (6 bases). The ends were cut back, 6 bases at V and 5 bases at J, with 23 bases in the middle. Germline CDR1 DFQATT, CDR2 SNEGSKA (reference sequence). CDR3 length: 15 amino acids. The CDR3 DNA reads as TGCAGTGCCACAACTAGACAGGTTTTGGTCCACGAGCAGTACTTC. This codes for CSATTRQVLVHEQYF.

This clonotype was detected a few times. The chain couples TRBV28 to TRBJ2-5; D remains unclear. Germline loops: CDR1 MDHEN, CDR2 SYDVKM. This CDR3 is built from 13 residues. V dropped 4 bases and J dropped 4 bases, with 10 bases sitting between them. The CDR3 DNA is TGTGCCAGCAGTTCGCATGTTGTAGAGACCCAGTACTTC. This gives the protein CASSSHVVETQYF.